Listed below are T cell receptor beta chains from one sample, sequenced in a study of patients and donors after allogeneic stem cell transplantation. MiXCR, applied by TCRdb to the RT-PCR reads, yields one record per CDR3 protein. The sample lists 150,000 or so distinct CDR3 sequences, 24% seen once, with 26% in the top ten. The sample comprised blood, either unsorted or a sorted T cell fraction (not recorded which). These receptors came from a human donor who was either an allogeneic HSCT recipient or a stem cell or donor lymphocyte infusion donor (not recorded which). It is not recorded whose cells these are; they may come from a transplant donor. The CDR3 runs from the conserved cysteine through the conserved F or W. Fields, in order: CDR3 protein, CDR3 DNA, J gene, V gene, D gene, clone size. A D gene is named only where the DNA matches it firmly. Only part of the rows carry a size: once, few, many, or a class if the clone is expanded.

CASSRLGGDYGYTF,TGTGCCAGCAGCCGCCTCGGGGGGGACTATGGCTACACCTTC,TRBJ1-2,TRBV3-1,NA,few
CSARHGNGRETGELFF,TGCAGTGCCAGACACGGGAATGGGCGTGAAACCGGGGAGCTGTTTTTT,TRBJ2-2,TRBV20-1,NA,NA
CASSVSGIAEAFF,TGTGCCAGCAGTGTTTCAGGGATTGCTGAAGCTTTCTTT,TRBJ1-1,TRBV25-1,NA,NA
CASSGDRGIWGYEQYF,TGTGCCAGCAGTGGGGACAGGGGGATCTGGGGCTACGAGCAGTACTTC,TRBJ2-7,TRBV2,TRBD1,NA
CAISESGGSSYNEQFF,TGTGCCATCAGTGAGTCCGGCGGGAGCTCCTACAATGAGCAGTTCTTC,TRBJ2-1,TRBV10-3,TRBD2,NA
CASSRLRDRFATNEKLFF,TGCGCCAGCAGCCGCCTTCGGGACAGATTTGCAACTAATGAAAAACTGTTTTTT,TRBJ1-4,TRBV4-1,TRBD1,few
CAISRTGGYGYTF,TGTGCCATCAGTCGGACAGGCGGCTATGGCTACACCTTC,TRBJ1-2,TRBV10-3,TRBD1,NA
CASSKDIPGDF,TGTGCCAGCAGCAAGGACATCCCCGGCGACTTC,TRBJ2-7,TRBV7-9,NA,NA
CASSLKGSSSYEQYF,TGTGCCAGCAGCTTGAAGGGGTCCTCTTCCTACGAGCAGTACTTC,TRBJ2-7,TRBV5-8,NA,NA
CASSHLLETGNYEQYF,TGTGCCAGCAGCCACTTATTGGAGACAGGCAACTACGAGCAGTACTTC,TRBJ2-7,TRBV3-1,NA,NA
CASSLAGRGGYTF,TGCGCCAGCAGCTTGGCCGGCAGGGGCGGCTACACCTTC,TRBJ1-2,TRBV5-1,NA,NA
CASSPHRGVNTEAFF,TGTGCCAGCTCACCACACAGGGGCGTGAACACTGAAGCTTTCTTT,TRBJ1-1,TRBV18,TRBD1,NA
CASGWDATDTQYF,TGTGCTAGTGGTTGGGACGCCACAGATACGCAGTATTTT,TRBJ2-3,TRBV12-5,NA,few
CASSQDGGQDEAFF,TGTGCCAGCAGCCAAGATGGGGGCCAGGATGAAGCTTTCTTT,TRBJ1-1,TRBV14,NA,NA
CASSFRTANTEAFF,TGCGCCAGCAGCTTCCGGACGGCAAACACTGAAGCTTTCTTT,TRBJ1-1,TRBV5-1,NA,NA
CASSPPGGGALLEETQYF,TGTGCCAGCAGCCCTCCGGGCGGGGGGGCCTTACTAGAAGAGACCCAGTACTTC,TRBJ2-5,TRBV12-3/TRBV12-4,TRBD2,NA
CASSPSPGTGDSGELFF,TGTGCCAGCAGTCCTAGTCCCGGGACAGGGGACAGCGGGGAGCTGTTTTTT,TRBJ2-2,TRBV27,TRBD1,few
CASSVGTNYGYTF,TGTGCCAGCAGCGTAGGGACTAACTATGGCTACACCTTC,TRBJ1-2,TRBV9,NA,few